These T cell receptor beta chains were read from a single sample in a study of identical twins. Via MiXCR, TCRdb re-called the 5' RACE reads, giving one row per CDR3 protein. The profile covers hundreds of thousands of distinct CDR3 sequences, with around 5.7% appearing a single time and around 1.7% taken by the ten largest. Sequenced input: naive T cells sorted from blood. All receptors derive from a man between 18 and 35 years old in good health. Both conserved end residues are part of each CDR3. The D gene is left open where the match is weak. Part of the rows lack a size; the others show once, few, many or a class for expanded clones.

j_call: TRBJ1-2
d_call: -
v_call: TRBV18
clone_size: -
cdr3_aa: CASSPWTAGTGYGYTF
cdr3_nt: TGTGCCAGCTCACCCTGGACAGCAGGAACTGGCTATGGCTACACCTTC

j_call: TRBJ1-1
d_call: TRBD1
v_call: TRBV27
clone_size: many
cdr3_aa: CASSLSRTGKLNTEAFF
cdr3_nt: TGTGCCAGCAGTTTATCCCGGACAGGGAAATTGAACACTGAAGCTTTCTTT

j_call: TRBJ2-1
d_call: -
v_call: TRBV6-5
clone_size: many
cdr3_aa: CASSYLGQGPHNEQFF
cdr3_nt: TGTGCCAGCAGTTACTTGGGGCAGGGCCCCCACAATGAGCAGTTCTTC

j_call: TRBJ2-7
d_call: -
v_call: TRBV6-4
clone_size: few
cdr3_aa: CASSDTEIDEQYF
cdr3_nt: TGTGCCAGCAGTGACACCGAGATAGACGAGCAGTACTTC

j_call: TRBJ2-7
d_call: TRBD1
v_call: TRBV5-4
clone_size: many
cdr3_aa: CASSFGGQPYEQYF
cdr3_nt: TGTGCCAGCAGCTTTGGGGGACAGCCCTACGAGCAGTACTTC

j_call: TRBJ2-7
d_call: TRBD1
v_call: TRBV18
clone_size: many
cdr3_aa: CASSPSGQGSYEQYF
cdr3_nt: TGTGCCAGCTCACCAAGCGGACAGGGGTCCTACGAGCAGTACTTC

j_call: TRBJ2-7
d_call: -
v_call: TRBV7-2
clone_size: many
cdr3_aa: CASSRRFYEQYF
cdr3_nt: TGTGCCAGCAGCCGACGGTTTTACGAGCAGTACTTC

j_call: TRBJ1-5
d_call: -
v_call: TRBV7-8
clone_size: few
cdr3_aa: CASSLRPSNQPQHF
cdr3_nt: TGTGCCAGCAGCTTAAGGCCGAGCAATCAGCCCCAGCATTTT

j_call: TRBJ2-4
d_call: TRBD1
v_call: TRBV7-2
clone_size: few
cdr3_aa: CASSLLGQGKNIQYF
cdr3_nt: TGTGCCAGCAGCCTTCTAGGACAGGGTAAAAACATTCAGTACTTC

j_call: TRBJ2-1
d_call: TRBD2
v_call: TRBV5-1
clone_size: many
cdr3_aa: CASSPLAGTYNEQFF
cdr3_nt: TGCGCCAGCAGCCCGTTAGCGGGGACCTACAATGAGCAGTTCTTC

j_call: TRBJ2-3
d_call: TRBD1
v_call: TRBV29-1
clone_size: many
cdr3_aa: CSVLGTVTDTQYF
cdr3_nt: TGCAGCGTCCTTGGGACAGTGACAGATACGCAGTATTTT

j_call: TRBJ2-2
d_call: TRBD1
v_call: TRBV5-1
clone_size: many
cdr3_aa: CASSPGQMNTGELFF
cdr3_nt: TGCGCCAGCAGCCCGGGACAGATGAACACCGGGGAGCTGTTTTTT

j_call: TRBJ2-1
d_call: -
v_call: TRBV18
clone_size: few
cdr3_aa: CASSPLSRNRSYNEQFF
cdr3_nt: TGTGCCAGCTCACCATTGTCGAGGAACCGCTCCTACAATGAGCAGTTCTTC

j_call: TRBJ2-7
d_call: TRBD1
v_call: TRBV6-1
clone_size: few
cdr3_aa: CATSGTGVGEQYF
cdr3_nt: TGTGCCACCTCGGGGACAGGAGTTGGCGAGCAGTACTTC

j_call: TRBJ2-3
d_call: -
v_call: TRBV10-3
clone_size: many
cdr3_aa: CAISESEANTDTQYF
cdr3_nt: TGTGCCATCAGTGAGTCTGAGGCTAACACAGATACGCAGTATTTT

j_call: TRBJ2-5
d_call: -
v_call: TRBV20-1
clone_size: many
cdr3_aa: CSASRKETQYF
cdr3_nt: TGCAGTGCTAGTCGGAAGGAGACCCAGTACTTC

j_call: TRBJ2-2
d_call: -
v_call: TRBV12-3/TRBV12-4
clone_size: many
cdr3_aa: CASTHPLDPTGELFF
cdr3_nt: TGTGCCAGCACCCACCCGCTGGACCCCACCGGGGAGCTGTTTTTT

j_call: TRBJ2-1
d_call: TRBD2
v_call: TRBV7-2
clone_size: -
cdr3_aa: CASSLAGLAGAEEQFF
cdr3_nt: TGTGCCAGCAGCTTAGCGGGACTAGCGGGAGCTGAGGAGCAGTTCTTC

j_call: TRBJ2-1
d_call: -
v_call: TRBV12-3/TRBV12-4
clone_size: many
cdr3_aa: CASSSPGAEFF
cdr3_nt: TGTGCCAGCAGTTCCCCAGGGGCTGAGTTCTTC

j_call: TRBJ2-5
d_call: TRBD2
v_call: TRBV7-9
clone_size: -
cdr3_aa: CASSQFSGSDELETQYF
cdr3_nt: TGTGCCAGCAGCCAATTTAGCGGGAGTGACGAATTGGAGACCCAGTACTTC

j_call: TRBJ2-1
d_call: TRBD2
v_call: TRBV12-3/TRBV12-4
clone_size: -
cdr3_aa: CASNKIAGPYNEQFF
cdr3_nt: TGTGCCAGCAACAAGATAGCGGGACCGTACAATGAGCAGTTCTTC

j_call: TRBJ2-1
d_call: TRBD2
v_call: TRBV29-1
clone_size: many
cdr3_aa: CSVRGGSIHEQFF
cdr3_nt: TGCAGCGTGCGGGGCGGGAGTATACATGAGCAGTTCTTC

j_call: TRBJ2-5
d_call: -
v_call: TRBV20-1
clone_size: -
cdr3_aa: CSASLGAQYF
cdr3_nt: TGCAGTGCCTCCCTTGGGGCCCAGTACTTC

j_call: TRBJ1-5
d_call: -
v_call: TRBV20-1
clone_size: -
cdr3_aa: CSGIQGNQPQHF
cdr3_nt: TGCAGTGGAATACAGGGAAATCAGCCCCAGCATTTT

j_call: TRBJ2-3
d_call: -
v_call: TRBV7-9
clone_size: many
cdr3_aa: CASRLVGDTQYF
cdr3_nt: TGTGCCAGCAGGCTAGTGGGGGATACGCAGTATTTT

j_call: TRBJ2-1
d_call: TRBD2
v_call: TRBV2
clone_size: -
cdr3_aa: CASSELWGGLDEQFF
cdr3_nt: TGTGCCAGCAGTGAACTCTGGGGGGGACTCGATGAGCAGTTCTTC

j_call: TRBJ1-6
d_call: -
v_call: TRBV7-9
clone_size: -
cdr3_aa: CASASPLHF
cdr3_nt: TGTGCCAGCGCCTCACCCCTCCACTTT

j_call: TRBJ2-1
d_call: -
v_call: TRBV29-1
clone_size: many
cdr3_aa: CSLSGTEEGNEQFF
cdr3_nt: TGCAGCCTTTCCGGGACTGAAGAAGGCAATGAGCAGTTCTTC

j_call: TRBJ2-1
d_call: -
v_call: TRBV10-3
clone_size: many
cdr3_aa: CAISESWKYNEQFF
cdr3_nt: TGTGCCATCAGTGAGTCTTGGAAGTACAATGAGCAGTTCTTC

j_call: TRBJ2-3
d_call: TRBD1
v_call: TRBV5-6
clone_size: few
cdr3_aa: CASSLAFGTGVTDTQYF
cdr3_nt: TGTGCCAGCAGCTTGGCATTTGGGACAGGGGTCACAGATACGCAGTATTTT

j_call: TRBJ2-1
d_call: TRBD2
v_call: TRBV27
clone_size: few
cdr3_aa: CASSKGLAGDGNEQFF
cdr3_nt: TGTGCCAGCAGTAAGGGACTAGCGGGGGACGGCAATGAGCAGTTCTTC

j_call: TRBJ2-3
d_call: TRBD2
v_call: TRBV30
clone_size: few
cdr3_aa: CAWSVAGPTDTQYF
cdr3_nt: TGTGCCTGGAGTGTAGCGGGACCCACAGATACGCAGTATTTT

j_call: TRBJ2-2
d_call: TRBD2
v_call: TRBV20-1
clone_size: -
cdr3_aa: CSARDLGGLGGELFF
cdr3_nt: TGCAGTGCTAGAGATCTCGGGGGGTTGGGCGGGGAGCTGTTTTTT

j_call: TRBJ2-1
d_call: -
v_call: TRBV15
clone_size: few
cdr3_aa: CATSRPRGTYNEQFF
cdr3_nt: TGTGCCACCAGCAGGCCCCGCGGGACCTACAATGAGCAGTTCTTC

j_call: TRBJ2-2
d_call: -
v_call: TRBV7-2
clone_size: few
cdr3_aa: CASSLAVRTHTGELFF
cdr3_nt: TGTGCCAGCAGCTTAGCTGTTAGGACACACACCGGGGAGCTGTTTTTT